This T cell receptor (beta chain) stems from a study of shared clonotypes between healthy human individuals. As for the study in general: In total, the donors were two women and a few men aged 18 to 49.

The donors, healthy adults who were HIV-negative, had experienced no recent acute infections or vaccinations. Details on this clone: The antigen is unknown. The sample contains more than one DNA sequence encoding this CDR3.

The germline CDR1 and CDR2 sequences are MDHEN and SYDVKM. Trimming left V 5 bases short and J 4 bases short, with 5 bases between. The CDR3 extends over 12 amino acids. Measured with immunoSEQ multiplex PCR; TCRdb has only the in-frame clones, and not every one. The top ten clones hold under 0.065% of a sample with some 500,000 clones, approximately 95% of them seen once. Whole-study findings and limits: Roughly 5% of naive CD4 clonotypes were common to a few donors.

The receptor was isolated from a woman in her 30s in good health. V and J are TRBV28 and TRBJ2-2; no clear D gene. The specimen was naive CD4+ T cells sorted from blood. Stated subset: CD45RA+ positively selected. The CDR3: CASSLITGELFF. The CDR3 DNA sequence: TGTGCCAGCAGTCTGATCACCGGGGAGCTGTTTTTT.